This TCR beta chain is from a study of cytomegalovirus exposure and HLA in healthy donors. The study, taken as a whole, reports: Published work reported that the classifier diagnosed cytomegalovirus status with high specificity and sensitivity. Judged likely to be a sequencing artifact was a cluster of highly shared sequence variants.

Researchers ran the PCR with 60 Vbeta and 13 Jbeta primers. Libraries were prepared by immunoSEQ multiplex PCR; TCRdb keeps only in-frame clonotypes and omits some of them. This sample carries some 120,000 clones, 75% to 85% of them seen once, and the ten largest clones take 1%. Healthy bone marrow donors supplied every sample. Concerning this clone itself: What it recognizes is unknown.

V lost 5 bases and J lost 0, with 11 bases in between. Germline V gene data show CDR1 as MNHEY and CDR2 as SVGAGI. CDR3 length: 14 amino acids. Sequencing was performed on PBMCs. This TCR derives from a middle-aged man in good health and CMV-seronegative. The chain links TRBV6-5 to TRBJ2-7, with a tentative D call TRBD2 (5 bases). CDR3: CASSRGLISYEQYF. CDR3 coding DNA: TGTGCCAGCAGTCGCGGACTGATCTCCTACGAGCAGTACTTC.